The TCR beta chain under discussion was sequenced for a study of cytomegalovirus exposure and HLA in healthy donors (dated 2017 in TCRdb). About the study as a whole: An earlier analysis of 587 of the donors reported about 280 Gb of sequence data and 95 million to 120 million unique TCR beta sequences obtained from about 200 million T cells. An early release covering some 640 HLA-typed donors comprised around 300 gigabases of sequencing data and around 85 million unique TCR sequences. Among the roughly 430 genotyped donors, approximately 82% belonged to the genetic ancestry cluster associated with self-reported Caucasian donors. The study was designed to test whether signatures of past pathogen exposure could be identified by cataloging public T cell receptors. Using immunosequencing, the study profiled T cell repertoires from 550 to 750 subjects and related those repertoires to cytomegalovirus serostatus. Along with the approximately 700-subject first cohort, a separate validation cohort of over a hundred different subjects was used. To predict cytomegalovirus infection status, the study combined high-throughput TCR immunosequencing, statistical association of individual TCRs with disease status, and machine learning. A later analysis re-examined previously published TCR beta repertoires from 610 or so donors and added high-resolution HLA genotyping to investigate patterns of TCR occurrence. In the later analysis, no new phenotypic data were used to find candidate immune exposures; instead, reliance was placed on TCR beta sequences and their occurrence across donors. An earlier analysis of 587 of the donors used high-throughput TCR beta sequencing to judge whether each TCR beta V gene segment behaved as functional or pseudogenic. Donor age, sex, ethnicity and CMV serostatus were compiled alongside the repertoire data. In a later genetic analysis, genome-wide SNP genotypes for about 55% of the roughly 670 donors were used, and that subset was treated as a discovery cohort. All discovery cohort repertoires had been generated using a single sequencing platform. HLA typing covered class I and class II loci at four-digit resolution. The number of donors typed differed by locus, with roughly 629-640 for A, B, C, DRB1 and DQB1, roughly 520 for DQA1, 606 for DPA1, and around 450 for DPB1. Five DR-DQ haplotypes were handled as single units for association and clustering, since linkage in the cohort was strong. On average, roughly 250,000 unique TCR beta nucleotide sequences were sequenced per donor among a few hundred genotyped donors of the cohort, with about 17% of those sequences being non-productive. Overall results and qualifications from the work: In a later analysis, the rate of TCR association differed among HLA loci, with DRB1 alleles having the most associated TCRs and HLA-C alleles having the fewest. According to the authors, the approach could potentially be generalized to other disease states and immunological phenotypes. Most TCR sequences were observed very rarely across donors, whereas some public TCRs were present in many individuals. Most CMV-associated TCR beta chains appeared to be HLA-restricted in a later analysis, and the HLA associations seemed to be driven largely by CMV exposure. In a later analysis, about 16,000 TCR beta sequences were associated with specific HLA alleles at a false discovery rate of 0.05. A later genetic analysis reported fewer N-insertions in productive TCRs among donors in an Asian-associated ancestry cluster than the roughly 620-donor mean. In a later analysis, several top co-occurrence clusters were reported to appear linked to parvovirus B19, influenza, CMV and Epstein-Barr virus. The classifier was reported to diagnose cytomegalovirus status with high specificity and sensitivity in both the original cohort and the validation cohort. The sequencing pipeline was judged likely to have produced a cluster of highly shared sequence variants as a technical artifact. Three of the identified cytomegalovirus-associated TCR beta chains were confirmed in vitro to be specific for cytomegalovirus antigens. This cohort had only TCR beta chains sequenced, and the lack of alpha or paired-chain data limited which features could be detected. An earlier analysis of approximately 600 of the donors showed that most TCR beta V segments appeared in productive rearrangements either about 87% or about 30% of the time, which broadly matched IMGT annotations. Assigning TCR associations to individual alleles was difficult when HLA alleles, especially DR and DQ, strongly co-occurred. The earlier analysis of about 600 of the donors excluded some 15 rarely observed V segments, including chromosome 9 orphons, because counts were too low. In a later analysis, HLA-associated TCR beta chains were found to be more clonally expanded and to have lower generation probabilities than equally common non-associated chains. Immune exposure information for the cohort was limited to CMV serostatus. Linkage disequilibrium might explain the correlated functional status among segregating V segments, but an unknown experimental factor could not be ruled out. An association between a missense DCLRE1C variant and V-gene and J-gene trimming of TCR beta chains was found in a later genetic analysis and replicated in an independent cohort. A further reported finding was that TCR beta sequences accurately predicted the HLA-A and HLA-B alleles for most subjects in the first cohort. In the study, 150 to 200 TCR beta chains were listed as associated with cytomegalovirus. Presence/absence analyses assumed roughly uniform sequencing depth across donors, an assumption that may not hold. Because HLA typing was unavailable for some donors at each locus, only the typed subset was used in association tests.

To note about this clone: This clone's antigen is unknown. Per-base qualities were not stored, and no clone one base away is much larger.

The cohort consisted of 650 to 850 healthy bone marrow donors. All cohort members were sampled while nominally healthy, although unrecorded immune exposures were likely present. The donor tested CMV seronegative, placing the donor among the 350 or so seronegative members of the cohort. A peripheral blood sample was provided by each donor, and peripheral blood mononuclear cells were used for TCR beta sequencing. The Qiagen DNeasy Blood Extraction Kit was used to extract genomic DNA from the blood cell samples. Receptor amplification or capture employed the immunoSEQ multiplex PCR assay. The multiplex PCR relied on a mix of 60 forward primers for TCR Vbeta segments and 13 reverse primers for TCR Jbeta segments. The CDR3 region of rearranged TCR beta genes was amplified from genomic DNA by a multiplex PCR assay. The amplified TCR beta libraries were sequenced on the Illumina HiSeq System as 87-base-pair reads. The original methods were these. Across the 600 to 700 repertoires, a later analysis counted approximately 83 million unique TCR beta chains, 9.5 million to 13 million of which were shared by at least two donors. To remove PCR and sequencing errors, raw reads were error-corrected and collapsed into unique sequences using a nearest-neighbor algorithm that merged closely related sequences. Alignment of CDR3 sequences to IMGT reference sequences was used to assign V, D and J gene segments. Each retained sequence needed at least a six-nucleotide match to both a V gene segment and a J gene segment. A rearrangement counted as productive if the CDR3 had no stop codons and remained in frame with V and J, and every other rearrangement counted as non-productive. CDR3 was defined according to IMGT convention as the region running from the second conserved V-encoded cysteine to the conserved J-encoded phenylalanine. Sequences without an unambiguous match to a single V gene segment were excluded from the earlier analysis of a few hundred of the donors. An earlier analysis of roughly 590 of the donors called V segments functional above 56.7% productive rearrangements and segregating when the between-donor standard deviation exceeded 5%. A statistical classification framework was developed to diagnose cytomegalovirus status using the catalog of TCR beta chain sequences. V and J gene assignment, in a later analysis, came from comparing TCR nucleotide sequences with IMGT/GENE-DB human TR gene sequences. Using the TCRdist pipeline, a later analysis assigned CDR3 sequences along with most-parsimonious VDJ recombination scenarios. A later analysis defined each TCR beta chain by its CDR3 amino acid sequence plus V-gene family, and excluded reads lacking a unique V-gene family. In a later analysis, 450 to 600 highly shared, low-generation-probability nucleotide sequences were removed to address suspected cross-contamination and a sequencing artifact. For each public chain, a later analysis derived a clonal expansion index from normalized ranks of inferred template counts within each repertoire. A later analysis computed generation probabilities with a VDJ recombination model fitted to out-of-frame rearrangements, and checked the results against IGoR. A later analysis scored TCR-TCR, TCR-HLA and TCR-CMV co-occurrence with hypergeometric tests, applying a repertoire-size bias correction to TCR pairs. False discovery rates were estimated in a later analysis by permuting HLA or CMV assignments 20 times. In a later analysis, co-occurring TCRs were grouped using DBSCAN, and TCRdist sequence similarity was added for clustering within HLA-allele-positive subsets. Repertoires with fewer than 30,000 or more than 120,000 public chains, plus five repertoires with anomalous nucleotide sharing, were excluded from co-occurrence clustering. Sourced from immuneACCESS, this table was stored by TCRdb with only in-frame sequences that have V and J called. A share of the clones is absent; for the studies checked, an unresolved V gene accounts for under half, and the remainder has no known explanation. The DNA gave D and trimming, while V, J and clone size come from that table. This sample holds under 150,000 clones; 75% to 90% were observed only once. Approximately 4% of the sample comes from the top ten.

The sequence came from a woman aged 35 to 49 in good health and CMV-seronegative. Sequenced: PBMCs.

The CDR3 reads as follows: CASSSNYYEQYF. In nucleotide form, the sequence is TGTGCCAGCAGCTCGAACTACTACGAGCAGTACTTC. The chain couples TRBV7-2 to TRBJ2-7; no D gene is confidently identified. In the germline V gene, CDR1 corresponds to SGHTA and CDR2 to FQGNSA. V loses 4 bases, J loses 3 bases, and the germline ends lie 7 bases apart. The CDR3 numbers 12 residues from cysteine through phenylalanine. Kept here is only the CDR3 DNA, which spans 36 bases and is read in frame from base 1.